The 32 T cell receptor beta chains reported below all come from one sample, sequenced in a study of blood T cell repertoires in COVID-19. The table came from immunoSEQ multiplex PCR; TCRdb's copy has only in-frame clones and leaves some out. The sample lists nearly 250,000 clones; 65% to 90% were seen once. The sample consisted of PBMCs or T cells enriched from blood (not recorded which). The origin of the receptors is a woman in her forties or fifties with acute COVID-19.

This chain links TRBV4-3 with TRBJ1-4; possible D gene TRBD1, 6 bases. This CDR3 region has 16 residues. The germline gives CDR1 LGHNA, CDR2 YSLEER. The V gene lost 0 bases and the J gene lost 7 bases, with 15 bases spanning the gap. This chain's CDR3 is CASSQDTPGHTEKLFF. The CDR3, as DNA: TGCGCCAGCAGCCAAGATACTCCGGGACATACTGAAAAACTGTTTTTT.

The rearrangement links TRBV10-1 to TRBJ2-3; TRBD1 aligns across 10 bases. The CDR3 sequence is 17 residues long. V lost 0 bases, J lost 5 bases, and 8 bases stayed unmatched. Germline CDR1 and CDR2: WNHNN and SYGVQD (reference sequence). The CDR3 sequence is CASSESTWDRGRDTQYF. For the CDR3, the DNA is TGCGCCAGCAGTGAGTCGACTTGGGACAGGGGAAGAGATACGCAGTATTTT.

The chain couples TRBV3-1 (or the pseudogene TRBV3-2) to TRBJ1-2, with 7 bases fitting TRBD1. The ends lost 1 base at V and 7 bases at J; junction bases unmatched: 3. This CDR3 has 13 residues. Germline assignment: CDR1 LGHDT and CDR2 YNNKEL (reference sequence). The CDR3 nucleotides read TGTGCCAGCAGCCAAGGAAACAGGGGTGGCTACACCTTC. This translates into CASSQGNRGGYTF.

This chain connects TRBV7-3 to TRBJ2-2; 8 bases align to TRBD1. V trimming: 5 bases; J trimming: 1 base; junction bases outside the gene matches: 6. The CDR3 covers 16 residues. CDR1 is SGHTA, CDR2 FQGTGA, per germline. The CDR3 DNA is TGTGCCAGCAGCCCCTCCGGACAGGGGAACACCGGGGAGCTGTTTTTT. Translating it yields CASSPSGQGNTGELFF.

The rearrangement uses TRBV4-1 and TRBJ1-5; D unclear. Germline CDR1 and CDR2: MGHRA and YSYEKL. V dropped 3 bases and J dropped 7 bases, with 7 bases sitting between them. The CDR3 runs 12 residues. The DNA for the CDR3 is TGCGCCAGCAGCCACCATCAACAGCCCCAGCATTTT. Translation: CASSHHQQPQHF.

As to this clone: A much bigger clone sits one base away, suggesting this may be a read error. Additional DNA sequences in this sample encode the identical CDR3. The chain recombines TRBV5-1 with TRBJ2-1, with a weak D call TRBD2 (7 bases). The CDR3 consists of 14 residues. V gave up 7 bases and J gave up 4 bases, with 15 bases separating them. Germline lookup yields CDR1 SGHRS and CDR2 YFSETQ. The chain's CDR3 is CASGEGGLYNEQFF. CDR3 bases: TGCGCCAGCGGGGAGGGGGGGCTATACAATGAGCAGTTCTTC.

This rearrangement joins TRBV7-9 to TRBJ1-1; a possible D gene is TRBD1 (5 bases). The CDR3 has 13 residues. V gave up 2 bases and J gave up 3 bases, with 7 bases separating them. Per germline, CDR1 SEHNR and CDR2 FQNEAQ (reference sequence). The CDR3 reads CASSLRGDTEAFF. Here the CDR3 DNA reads TGTGCCAGCAGCTTACGGGGGGACACTGAAGCTTTCTTT.

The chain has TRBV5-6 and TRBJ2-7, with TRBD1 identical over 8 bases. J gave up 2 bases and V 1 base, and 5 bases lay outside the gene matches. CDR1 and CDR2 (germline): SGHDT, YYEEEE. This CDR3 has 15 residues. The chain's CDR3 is CASSLRSQGAYEQYF. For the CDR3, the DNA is TGTGCCAGCAGCTTGAGGTCACAGGGGGCCTACGAGCAGTACTTC.

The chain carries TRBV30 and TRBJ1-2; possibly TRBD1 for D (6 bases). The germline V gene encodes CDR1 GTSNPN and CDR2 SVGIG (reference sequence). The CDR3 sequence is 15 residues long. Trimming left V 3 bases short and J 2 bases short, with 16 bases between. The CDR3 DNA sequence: TGTGCCTGGAGCTCCAGGGGTGAAAGGAACTATGGCTACACCTTC. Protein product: CAWSSRGERNYGYTF.

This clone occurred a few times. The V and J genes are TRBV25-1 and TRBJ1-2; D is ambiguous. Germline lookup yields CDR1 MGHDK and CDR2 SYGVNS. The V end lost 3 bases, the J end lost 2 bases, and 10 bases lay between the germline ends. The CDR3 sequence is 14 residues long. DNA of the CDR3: TGTGCCAGCAGTGAGGCCGGAGACAACTATGGCTACACCTTC. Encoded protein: CASSEAGDNYGYTF.

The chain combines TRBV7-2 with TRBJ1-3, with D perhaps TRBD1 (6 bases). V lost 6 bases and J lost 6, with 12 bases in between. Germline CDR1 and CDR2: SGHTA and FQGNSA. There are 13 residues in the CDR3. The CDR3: CASRRAGENTIYF. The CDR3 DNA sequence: TGTGCCAGCAGACGTGCAGGGGAAAACACCATATATTTT.

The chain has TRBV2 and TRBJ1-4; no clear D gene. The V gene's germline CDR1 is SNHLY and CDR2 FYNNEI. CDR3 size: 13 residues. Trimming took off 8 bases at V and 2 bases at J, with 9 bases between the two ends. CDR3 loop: CASSLPTNEKLFF. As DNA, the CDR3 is TGTGCCAGCTCGCTACCGACTAATGAAAAACTGTTTTTT.

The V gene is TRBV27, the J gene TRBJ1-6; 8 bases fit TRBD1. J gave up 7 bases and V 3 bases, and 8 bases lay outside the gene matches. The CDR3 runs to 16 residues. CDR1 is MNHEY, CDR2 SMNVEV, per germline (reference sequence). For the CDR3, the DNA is TGTGCCAGCAGTTTGCAGGGGGCGAATCTGAATTCACCCCTCCACTTT. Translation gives CASSLQGANLNSPLHF.

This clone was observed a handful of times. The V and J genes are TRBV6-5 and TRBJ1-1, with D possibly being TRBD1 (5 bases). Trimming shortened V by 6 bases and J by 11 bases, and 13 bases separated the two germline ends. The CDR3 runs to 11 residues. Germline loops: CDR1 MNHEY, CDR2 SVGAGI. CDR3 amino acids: CASRSGGRAFF. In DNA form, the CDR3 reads TGTGCCAGCAGATCCGGGGGTAGGGCTTTCTTT.

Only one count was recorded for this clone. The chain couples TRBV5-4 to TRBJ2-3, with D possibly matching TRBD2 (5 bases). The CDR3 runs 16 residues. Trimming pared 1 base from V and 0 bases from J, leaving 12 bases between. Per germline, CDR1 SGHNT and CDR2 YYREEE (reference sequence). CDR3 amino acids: CASSLFPGLSTDTQYF. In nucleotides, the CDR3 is TGTGCCAGCAGCTTGTTTCCGGGGTTAAGCACAGATACGCAGTATTTT.

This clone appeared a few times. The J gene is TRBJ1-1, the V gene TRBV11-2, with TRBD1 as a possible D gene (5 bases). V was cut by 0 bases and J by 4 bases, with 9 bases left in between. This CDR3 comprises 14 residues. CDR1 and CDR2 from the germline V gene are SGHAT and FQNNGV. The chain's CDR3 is CASSLDRGGTEAFF. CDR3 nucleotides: TGTGCCAGCAGCTTAGATCGCGGGGGCACTGAAGCTTTCTTT. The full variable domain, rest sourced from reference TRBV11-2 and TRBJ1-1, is EAGVAQSPRYKIIEKRQSVAFWCNPISGHATLYWYQQILGQGPKLLIQFQNNGVVDDSQLPKDRFSAERLKGVDSTLKIQPAKLEDSAVYLCASSLDRGGTEAFFGQGTRLTVV.

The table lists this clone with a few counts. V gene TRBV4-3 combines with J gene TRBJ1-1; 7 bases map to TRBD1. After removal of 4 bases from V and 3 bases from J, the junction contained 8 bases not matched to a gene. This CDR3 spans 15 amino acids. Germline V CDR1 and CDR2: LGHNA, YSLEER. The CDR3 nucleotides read TGCGCCAGCAGCCTTAACAGGGGTGCGGACACTGAAGCTTTCTTT. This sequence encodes CASSLNRGADTEAFF.

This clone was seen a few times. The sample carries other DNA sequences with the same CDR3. Written as DNA, the CDR3 is TGTGCCAGCAGTTACGGACAGAACACTGAAGCTTTCTTT. This codes for CASSYGQNTEAFF. The chain uses TRBV6-2 or TRBV6-3 and TRBJ1-1; D perhaps matches TRBD1 (5 bases). In germline, CDR1 is MNHEY, CDR2 SVGEGT. V lost 2 bases and J lost 1, with 5 bases in between. This CDR3 contains 13 residues.

CDR3 residues: CAWTQNYGYTF. As DNA, the CDR3 is TGTGCCTGGACCCAGAACTATGGCTACACCTTC. This chain joins TRBV30 and TRBJ1-2; no clear D gene. Trimming shortened V by 4 bases and J by 2 bases, and 5 bases separated the two germline ends. The CDR3 loop spans 11 amino acids. In germline, CDR1 is GTSNPN, CDR2 SVGIG (reference sequence).

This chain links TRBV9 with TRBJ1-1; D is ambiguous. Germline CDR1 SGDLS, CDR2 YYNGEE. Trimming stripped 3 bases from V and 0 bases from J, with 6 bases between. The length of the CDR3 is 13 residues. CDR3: CASSATMNTEAFF. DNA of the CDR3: TGTGCCAGCAGCGCCACTATGAACACTGAAGCTTTCTTT.

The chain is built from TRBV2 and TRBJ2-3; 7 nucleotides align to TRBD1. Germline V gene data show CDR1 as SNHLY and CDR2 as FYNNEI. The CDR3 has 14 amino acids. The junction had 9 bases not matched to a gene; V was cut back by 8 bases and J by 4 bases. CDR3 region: CASGNRGGADTQYF. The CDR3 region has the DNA TGTGCCAGCGGGAACAGGGGTGGGGCAGATACGCAGTATTTT.

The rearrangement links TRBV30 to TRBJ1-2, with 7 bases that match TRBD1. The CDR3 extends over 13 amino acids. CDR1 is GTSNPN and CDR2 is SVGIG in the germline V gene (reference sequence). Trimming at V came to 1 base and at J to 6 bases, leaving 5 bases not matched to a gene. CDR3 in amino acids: CAWSAQGVDGYTF. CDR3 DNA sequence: TGTGCCTGGAGTGCCCAGGGGGTCGATGGCTACACCTTC.

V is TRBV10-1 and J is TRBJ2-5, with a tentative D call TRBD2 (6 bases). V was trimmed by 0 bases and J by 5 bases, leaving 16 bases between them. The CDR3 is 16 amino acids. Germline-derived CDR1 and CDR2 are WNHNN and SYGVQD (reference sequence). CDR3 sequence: CASSESVGGFRETQYF. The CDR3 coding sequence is TGCGCCAGCAGTGAGTCGGTGGGGGGATTTCGGGAGACCCAGTACTTC.

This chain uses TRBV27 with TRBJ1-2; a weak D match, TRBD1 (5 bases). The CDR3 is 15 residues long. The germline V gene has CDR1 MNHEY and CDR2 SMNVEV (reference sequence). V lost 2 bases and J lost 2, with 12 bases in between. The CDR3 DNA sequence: TGTGCCAGCAGTTTAATGAGACAGAGCAACTATGGCTACACCTTC. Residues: CASSLMRQSNYGYTF.

The CDR3 region has the DNA TGTGCCATTTGCCGGGACAGGAGCACAGATACGCAGTATTTT. Protein sequence: CAICRDRSTDTQYF. This chain links TRBV10-3 with TRBJ2-3; 8 bases agree with TRBD1. Germline values: CDR1 ENHRY, CDR2 SYGVKD. This CDR3 region has 14 residues. Unmatched junction bases numbered 5, after V lost 9 bases and J lost 0 bases.

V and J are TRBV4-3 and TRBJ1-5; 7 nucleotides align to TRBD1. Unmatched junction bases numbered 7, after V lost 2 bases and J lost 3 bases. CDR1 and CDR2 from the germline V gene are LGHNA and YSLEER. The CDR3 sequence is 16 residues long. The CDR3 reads CASSQSRDRYNQPQHF. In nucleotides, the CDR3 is TGCGCCAGCAGCCAAAGCCGGGACAGATACAATCAGCCCCAGCATTTT.

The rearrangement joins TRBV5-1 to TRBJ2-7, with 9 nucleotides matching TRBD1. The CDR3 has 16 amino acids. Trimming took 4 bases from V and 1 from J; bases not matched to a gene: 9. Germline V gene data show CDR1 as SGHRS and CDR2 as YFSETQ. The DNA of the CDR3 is TGCGCCAGCAGCCTAATAACAGGGGGCATATCCTACGAGCAGTACTTC. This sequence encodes CASSLITGGISYEQYF.

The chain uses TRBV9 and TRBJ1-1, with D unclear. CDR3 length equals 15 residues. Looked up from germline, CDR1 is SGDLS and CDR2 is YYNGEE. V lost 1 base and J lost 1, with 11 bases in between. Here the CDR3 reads CASSVSPGRNTEAFF. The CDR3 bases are TGTGCCAGCAGCGTATCGCCAGGCAGGAACACTGAAGCTTTCTTT.

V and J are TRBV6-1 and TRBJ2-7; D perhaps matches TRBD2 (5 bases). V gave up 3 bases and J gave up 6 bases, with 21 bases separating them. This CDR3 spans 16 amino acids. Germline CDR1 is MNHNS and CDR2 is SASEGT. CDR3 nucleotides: TGTGCCAGCAGTGAGTCACCGACCGGGGTTTTTGGCGAGCAGTACTTC. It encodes CASSESPTGVFGEQYF.

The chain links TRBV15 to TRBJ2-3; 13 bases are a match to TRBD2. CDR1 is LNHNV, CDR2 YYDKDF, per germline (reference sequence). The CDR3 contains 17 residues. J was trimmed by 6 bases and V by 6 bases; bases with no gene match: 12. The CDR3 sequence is CATSRTSGGAAVDTQYF. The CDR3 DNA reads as TGTGCCACCAGTAGGACTAGCGGGGGCGCAGCGGTGGATACGCAGTATTTT. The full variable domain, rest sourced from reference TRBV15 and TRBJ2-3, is DAMVIQNPRYQVTQFGKPVTLSCSQTLNHNVMYWYQQKSSQAPKLLFHYYDKDFNNEADTPDNFQSRRPNTSFCFLDIRSPGLGDTAMYLCATSRTSGGAAVDTQYFGPGTRLTVL.

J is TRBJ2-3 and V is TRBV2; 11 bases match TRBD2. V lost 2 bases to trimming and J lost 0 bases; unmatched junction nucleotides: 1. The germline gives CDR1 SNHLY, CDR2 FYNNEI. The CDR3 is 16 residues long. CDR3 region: CASSELAGGSTDTQYF. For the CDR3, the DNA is TGTGCCAGCAGTGAACTAGCGGGGGGAAGCACAGATACGCAGTATTTT.

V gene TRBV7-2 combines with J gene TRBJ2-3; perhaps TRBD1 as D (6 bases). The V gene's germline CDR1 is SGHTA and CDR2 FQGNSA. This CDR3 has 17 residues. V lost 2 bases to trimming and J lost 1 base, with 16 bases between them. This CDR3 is CASSLRGGQTGTDTQYF. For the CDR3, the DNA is TGTGCCAGCAGCTTAAGGGGCGGACAGACCGGCACAGATACGCAGTATTTT.